Following are 18 T cell receptor beta chains from one sample sequenced in a study of PD-1 blockade in classical Hodgkin lymphoma. The sample's time point: cycle 4 day 1 (C4D1), after around six weeks of nivolumab. In every patient, relapse followed autologous stem cell transplantation, while exposure to brentuximab vedotin differed. Sequencing used immunoSEQ multiplex PCR; TCRdb keeps in-frame clones, though not all of them. Seen here are some 30,000 clones, about four fifths observed once, and the top ten hold about 18%. The sample in question was peripheral blood mononuclear cells (PBMCs), obtained before the fourth cycle of nivolumab. These receptors were collected from a human donor with classical Hodgkin lymphoma.

V and J are TRBV7-2 and TRBJ1-2, with D uncertain. The CDR3 spans 13 residues. V was shortened by 2 bases and J by 2 bases, with 6 bases between the two germline ends. CDR1 SGHTA and CDR2 FQGNSA come from the germline V gene. Written as DNA, the CDR3 is TGTGCCAGCAGCTTAAGTGACAACTATGGCTACACCTTC. It codes for CASSLSDNYGYTF.

The genes are TRBV7-2 and TRBJ2-3, with 12 bases aligning to TRBD2. There are 19 residues in the CDR3. In germline, CDR1 is SGHTA, CDR2 FQGNSA. The V segment lost 2 bases and the J segment 2 bases; nucleotides outside the gene matches: 11. The CDR3 DNA reads TGTGCCAGCAGCTTAAAACCCCCTACTAGCGGGGGGACCACAGATACGCAGTATTTT. This translates into CASSLKPPTSGGTTDTQYF.

A note on this clone: This specimen includes other DNA sequences encoding the same CDR3. The chain is built from TRBV18 and TRBJ1-2; 8 bases agree with TRBD1. This CDR3 is built from 14 residues. Germline CDR1 and CDR2: KGHSH and LQKENI. V trimming: 2 bases; J trimming: 9 bases; junction bases outside the gene matches: 8. CDR3 nucleotide sequence: TGTGCCAGCTCACCAAGGAGGACAGGGATGAGCTACACCTTC. This codes for CASSPRRTGMSYTF.

In DNA, the CDR3 is TGTGCCAGCAGCTTGTCAGCGGGGGCTAAAGCAGATACGCAGTATTTT. Protein product: CASSLSAGAKADTQYF. The chain uses TRBV7-2 and TRBJ2-3; 8 nucleotides align to TRBD2. CDR1 and CDR2 (germline): SGHTA, FQGNSA. Trimming took 3 bases from V and 4 from J; bases not matched to a gene: 9. This CDR3 is 16 amino acids long.

This rearrangement joins TRBV4-1 to TRBJ2-7; 7 bases are shared with TRBD1. Per germline, CDR1 MGHRA and CDR2 YSYEKL. The V and J ends lost 0 bases and 5 bases, in that order; junction bases with no gene match: 4. This CDR3 region has 14 residues. The CDR3 here is CASSQDRGFDEQYF. The CDR3 nucleotides read TGCGCCAGCAGCCAAGACAGGGGGTTCGACGAGCAGTACTTC.

The chain uses TRBV18 and TRBJ1-2; D is ambiguous. Germline-derived CDR1 and CDR2 are KGHSH and LQKENI. V was clipped by 4 bases and J by 6 bases, with 15 bases between them. This CDR3 is 14 amino acids long. The DNA for the CDR3 is TGTGCCAGCTCACTTACGAACGGGTATGATGGCTACACCTTC. Translated: CASSLTNGYDGYTF.

V is TRBV2 and J is TRBJ1-1; D possibly corresponds to TRBD1 (6 bases). Germline loops: CDR1 SNHLY, CDR2 FYNNEI. Trimming took 7 bases from V and 1 from J, leaving 13 bases between them. The CDR3 is 14 residues long. The CDR3 bases are TGTGCCAGCAAGGGGGGGGAGAGGAACACTGAAGCTTTCTTT. It yields the protein CASKGGERNTEAFF. Looking up the rest from reference TRBV2 and TRBJ1-1 gives the full variable domain: EPEVTQTPSHQVTQMGQEVILRCVPISNHLYFYWYRQILGQKVEFLVSFYNNEISEKSEIFDDQFSVERPDGSNFTLKIRSTKLEDSAMYFCASKGGERNTEAFFGQGTRLTVV.

This clone was seen once. The chain couples TRBV9 to TRBJ1-2, with 10 bases matching TRBD1. CDR3 length: 13 amino acids. The germline gives CDR1 SGDLS, CDR2 YYNGEE. With V trimmed by 6 bases and J by 6 bases, 5 bases remained unmatched. The CDR3, as DNA: TGTGCCAGCAACCGACAGGGGGCTGATGGCTACACCTTC. Protein product: CASNRQGADGYTF.

The chain joins TRBV4-3 to TRBJ2-2; D gene unclear. The germline V and J ends were trimmed by 0 bases and 4 bases, with 6 bases remaining between them. CDR3 length: 14 amino acids. CDR1 is LGHNA, CDR2 YSLEER, per germline. The DNA for the CDR3 is TGCGCCAGCAGCCAAGACTTCCTCACCGGGGAGCTGTTTTTT. This sequence encodes CASSQDFLTGELFF.

This clone has a single count. The chain combines TRBV6-4 with TRBJ2-7, with D perhaps matching TRBD2 (7 bases). The CDR3 loop spans 12 amino acids. Per germline, CDR1 MRHNA and CDR2 SNTAGT. The V gene lost 10 bases and the J gene lost 3 bases, with 13 bases spanning the gap. CDR3 residues: CANEGGGYEQYF. CDR3 DNA: TGTGCCAACGAAGGGGGGGGCTACGAGCAGTACTTC.

The CDR3 DNA sequence: TGTGCCAGCAGCCCTGGGGTGTATGAGCAGTTCTTC. This encodes CASSPGVYEQFF. The chain employs TRBV7-9 and TRBJ2-1; no reliable D call. The CDR3 length is 12 residues. Per germline, CDR1 SEHNR and CDR2 FQNEAQ (reference sequence). Trimming left V 5 bases short and J 8 bases short, with 10 bases between.

This clone has a handful of counts. The J gene is TRBJ1-4, the V gene TRBV28, with 9 bases aligning to TRBD1. Germline V gene sequence: CDR1 MDHEN, CDR2 SYDVKM. The CDR3 length is 15 residues. V shed 6 bases, J shed 13 bases, and the junction held 15 bases outside the gene matches. DNA for the CDR3: TGTGCCAGCAGCCTTGGGACAGGGTTTATGAAAGGACTGTTTTTT. It codes for CASSLGTGFMKGLFF.

The rearrangement links TRBV9 to TRBJ2-7, with no clear D. Trimming took 0 bases from V and 5 from J, leaving 3 bases between them. The CDR3 consists of 11 residues. Germline assignment: CDR1 SGDLS and CDR2 YYNGEE. Written as DNA, the CDR3 is TGTGCCAGCAGCGTAGGAGACGAGCAGTACTTC. Translating it yields CASSVGDEQYF.

V and J are TRBV5-1 and TRBJ1-2; D is unclear. This CDR3 is built from 15 residues. With 0 bases removed from V and 4 bases from J, the gap between germline ends came to 13 bases. Germline CDR1 reads SGHRS; CDR2 reads YFSETQ. For the CDR3, the DNA is TGCGCCAGCAGCTTGGAAGGAAGGCGGAGCTATGGCTACACCTTC. As protein: CASSLEGRRSYGYTF.

The chain employs TRBV6-5 and TRBJ1-2; TRBD1 aligns across 7 bases. The germline V gene encodes CDR1 MNHEY and CDR2 SVGAGI. The CDR3 runs to 13 residues. V was pared by 9 bases and J by 7 bases, with 11 bases of the junction left unmatched. The CDR3, as DNA: TGTGCCAGTAGATGCGGGACAGTCTGTGGCTACACCTTC. Translated, it gives CASRCGTVCGYTF.

This chain connects TRBV7-9 to TRBJ2-3; D uncertain. CDR3 length equals 12 residues. The germline CDR1 and CDR2 sequences are SEHNR and FQNEAQ (reference sequence). The V end was cut by 5 bases, the J end by 1 base, with 4 bases between. CDR3 region: CASSPRTDTQYF. The CDR3 coding sequence is TGTGCCAGCAGCCCCCGCACAGATACGCAGTATTTT.

The chain recombines TRBV28 with TRBJ1-2; D is unresolved. Trimming left V 3 bases short and J 8 bases short, with 13 bases between. CDR1 is MDHEN, CDR2 SYDVKM, per germline. CDR3 length equals 13 residues. The CDR3 spells CASSFKGFRGYTF. CDR3 nucleotides: TGTGCCAGCAGTTTCAAGGGCTTCCGGGGCTACACCTTC.

The rearrangement uses TRBV6-1 and TRBJ1-2; unclear D gene. This CDR3 has 13 residues. CDR1 is MNHNS, CDR2 SASEGT, per germline. V shed 0 bases and J shed 4 bases, with 6 bases lying between them. The CDR3 DNA reads as TGTGCCAGCAGTGAAGCGCCAGGCTATGGCTACACCTTC. This sequence encodes CASSEAPGYGYTF.